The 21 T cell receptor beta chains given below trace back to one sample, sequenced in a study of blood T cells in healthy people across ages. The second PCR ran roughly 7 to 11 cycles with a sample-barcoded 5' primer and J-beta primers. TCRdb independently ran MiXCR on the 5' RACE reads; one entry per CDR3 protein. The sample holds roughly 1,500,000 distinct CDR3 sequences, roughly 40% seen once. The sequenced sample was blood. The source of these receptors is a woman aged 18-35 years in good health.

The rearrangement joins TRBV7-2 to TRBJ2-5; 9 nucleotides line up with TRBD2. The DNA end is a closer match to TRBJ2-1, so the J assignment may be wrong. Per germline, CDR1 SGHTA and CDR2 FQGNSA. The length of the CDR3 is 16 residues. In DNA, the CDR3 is TGTGCCAGCAGCCCTTTAGCGGGAGCAAGCCAAGAGACCCAGTTCTTC. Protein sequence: CASSPLAGASQETQFF.

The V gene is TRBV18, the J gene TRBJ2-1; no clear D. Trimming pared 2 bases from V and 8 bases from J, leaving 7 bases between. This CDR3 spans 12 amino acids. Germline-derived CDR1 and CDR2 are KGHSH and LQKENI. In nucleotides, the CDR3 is TGTGCCAGCTCACCAATGTCCTATGAGCAGTTCTTC. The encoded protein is CASSPMSYEQFF.

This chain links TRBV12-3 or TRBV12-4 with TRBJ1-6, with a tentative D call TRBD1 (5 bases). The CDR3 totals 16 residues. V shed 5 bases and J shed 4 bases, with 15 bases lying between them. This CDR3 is CASSPKDQGYNSPLHF. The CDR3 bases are TGTGCCAGCAGTCCTAAGGACCAGGGTTATAATTCACCCCTCCACTTT.

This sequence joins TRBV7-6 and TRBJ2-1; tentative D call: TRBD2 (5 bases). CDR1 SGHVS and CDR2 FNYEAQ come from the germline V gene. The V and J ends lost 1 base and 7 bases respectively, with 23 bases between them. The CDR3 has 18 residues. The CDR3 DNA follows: TGTGCCAGCAGCTTAGTTCTTTCGGCTAGCAACCTGGGGAATGAGCAGTTCTTC. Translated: CASSLVLSASNLGNEQFF.

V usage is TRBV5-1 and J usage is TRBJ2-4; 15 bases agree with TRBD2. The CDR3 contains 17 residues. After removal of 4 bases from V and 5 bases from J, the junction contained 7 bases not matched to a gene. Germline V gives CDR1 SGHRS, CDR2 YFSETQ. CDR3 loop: CASSARTSGREENIQYF. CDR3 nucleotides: TGCGCCAGCAGCGCTCGGACTAGCGGGAGGGAGGAAAACATTCAGTACTTC.

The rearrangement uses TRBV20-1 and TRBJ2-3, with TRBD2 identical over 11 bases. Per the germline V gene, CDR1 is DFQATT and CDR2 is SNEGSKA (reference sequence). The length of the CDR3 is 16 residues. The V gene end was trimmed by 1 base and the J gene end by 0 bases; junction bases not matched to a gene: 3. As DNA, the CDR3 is TGCAGTGCTAGAGGCTCTAGCGGGGGGAGCACAGATACGCAGTATTTT. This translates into CSARGSSGGSTDTQYF.

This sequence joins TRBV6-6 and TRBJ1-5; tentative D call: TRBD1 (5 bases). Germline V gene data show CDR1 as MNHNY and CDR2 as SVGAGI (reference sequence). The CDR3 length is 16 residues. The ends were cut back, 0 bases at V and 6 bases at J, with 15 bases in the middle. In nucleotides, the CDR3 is TGTGCCAGCAGTTACTCGAGACAGCTTCAGGGTCAGCCCCAGCATTTT. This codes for CASSYSRQLQGQPQHF.

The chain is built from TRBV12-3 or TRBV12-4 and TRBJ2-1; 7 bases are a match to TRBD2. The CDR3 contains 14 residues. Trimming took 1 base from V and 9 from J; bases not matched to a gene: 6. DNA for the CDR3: TGTGCCAGCAGTTTAGACCCGGGGGGTGGTGAGCAGTTCTTC. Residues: CASSLDPGGGEQFF.

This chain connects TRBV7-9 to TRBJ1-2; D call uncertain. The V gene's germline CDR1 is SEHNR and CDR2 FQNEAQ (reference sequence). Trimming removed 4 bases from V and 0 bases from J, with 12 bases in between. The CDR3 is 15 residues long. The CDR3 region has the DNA TGTGCCAGCAGCTCCAGAGAAACAACTAACTATGGCTACACCTTC. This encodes CASSSRETTNYGYTF.

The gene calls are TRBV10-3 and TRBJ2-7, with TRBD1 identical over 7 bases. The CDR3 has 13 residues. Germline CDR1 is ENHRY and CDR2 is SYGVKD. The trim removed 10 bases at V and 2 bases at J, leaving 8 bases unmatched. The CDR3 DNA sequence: TGTGCCACCGGGACAGATGAGGCCTACGAGCAGTACTTC. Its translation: CATGTDEAYEQYF.

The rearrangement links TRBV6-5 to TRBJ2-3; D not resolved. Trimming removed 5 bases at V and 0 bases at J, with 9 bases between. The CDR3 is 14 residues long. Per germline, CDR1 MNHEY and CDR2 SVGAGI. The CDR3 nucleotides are TGTGCCAGCAGTGTCCAGCTGAGCACAGATACGCAGTATTTT. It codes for CASSVQLSTDTQYF.

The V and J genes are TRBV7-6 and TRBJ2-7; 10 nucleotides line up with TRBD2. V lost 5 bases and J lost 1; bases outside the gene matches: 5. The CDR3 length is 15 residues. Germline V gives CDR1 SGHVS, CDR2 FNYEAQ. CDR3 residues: CASSQIAGGSYEQYF. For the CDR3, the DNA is TGTGCCAGCAGCCAAATAGCGGGGGGATCCTACGAGCAGTACTTC.

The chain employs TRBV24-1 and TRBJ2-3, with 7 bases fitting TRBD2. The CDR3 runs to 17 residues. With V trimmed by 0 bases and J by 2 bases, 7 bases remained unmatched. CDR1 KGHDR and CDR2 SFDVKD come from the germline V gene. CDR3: CATSDLHRAGTTDTQYF. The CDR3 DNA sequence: TGTGCCACCAGTGATTTGCACCGAGCGGGGACCACAGATACGCAGTATTTT.

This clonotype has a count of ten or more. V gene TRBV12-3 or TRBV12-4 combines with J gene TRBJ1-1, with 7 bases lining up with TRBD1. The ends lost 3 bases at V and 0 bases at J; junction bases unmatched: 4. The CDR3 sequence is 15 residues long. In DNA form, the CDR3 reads TGTGCCAGCAGTTTGCGGACAGGCGTGAACACTGAAGCTTTCTTT. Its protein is CASSLRTGVNTEAFF.

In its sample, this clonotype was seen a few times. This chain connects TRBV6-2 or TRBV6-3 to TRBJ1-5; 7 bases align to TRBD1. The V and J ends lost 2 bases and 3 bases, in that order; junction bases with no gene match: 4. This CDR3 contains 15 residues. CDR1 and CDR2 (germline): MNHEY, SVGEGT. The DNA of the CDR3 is TGTGCCAGCAGTTACAGGGGGCGGGACAATCAGCCCCAGCATTTT. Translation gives CASSYRGRDNQPQHF.

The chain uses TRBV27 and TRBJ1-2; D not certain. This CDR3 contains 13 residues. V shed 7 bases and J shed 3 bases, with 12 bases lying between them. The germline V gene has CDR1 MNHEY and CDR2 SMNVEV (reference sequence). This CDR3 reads CASTGNHDYGYTF. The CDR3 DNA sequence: TGTGCCAGCACGGGAAACCACGACTATGGCTACACCTTC.

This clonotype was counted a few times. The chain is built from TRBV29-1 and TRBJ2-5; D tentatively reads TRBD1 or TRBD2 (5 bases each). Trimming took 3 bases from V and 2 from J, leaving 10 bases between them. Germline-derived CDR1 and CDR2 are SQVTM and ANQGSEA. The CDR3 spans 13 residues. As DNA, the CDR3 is TGCAGCGTTGATGGGGACGGGCAAGAGACCCAGTACTTC. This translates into CSVDGDGQETQYF.

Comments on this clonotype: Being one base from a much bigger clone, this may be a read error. For the CDR3, the DNA is TGCGCCAGCAGCCAAGGCAGGGAGATCTCCGACGAGCAGTACTTC. Protein: CASSQGREISDEQYF. The V call is TRBV4-1, the J call TRBJ2-7; TRBD1 or TRBD2 may be the D gene (5 bases each). This CDR3 has 15 residues. Germline assignment: CDR1 MGHRA and CDR2 YSYEKL.

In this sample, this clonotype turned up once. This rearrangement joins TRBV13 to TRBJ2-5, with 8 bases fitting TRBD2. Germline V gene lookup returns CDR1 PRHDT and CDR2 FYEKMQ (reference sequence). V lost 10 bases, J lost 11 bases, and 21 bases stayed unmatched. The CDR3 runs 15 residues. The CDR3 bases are TGTGCCAACACCAAACCGGGGGGGCCCTTGCATGAGCAGTACTTC. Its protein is CANTKPGGPLHEQYF.

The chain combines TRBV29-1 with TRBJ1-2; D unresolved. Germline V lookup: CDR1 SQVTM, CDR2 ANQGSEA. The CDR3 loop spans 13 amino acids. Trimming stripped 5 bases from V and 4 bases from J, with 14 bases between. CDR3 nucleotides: TGCAGCGTTACCTGGGGATCGTCCTATGGCTACACCTTC. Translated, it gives CSVTWGSSYGYTF. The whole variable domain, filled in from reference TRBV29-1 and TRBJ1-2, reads SAVISQKPSRDICQRGTSLTIQCQVDSQVTMMFWYRQQPGQSLTLIATANQGSEATYESGFVIDKFPISRPNLTFSTLTVSNMSPEDSSIYLCSVTWGSSYGYTFGSGTRLTVV.

For the CDR3, the DNA is TGTGCCAGCAGTGAATCGACTACCGCAGGTGACACTGAAGCTTTCTTT. Protein sequence: CASSESTTAGDTEAFF. This rearrangement joins TRBV6-6 to TRBJ1-1; D uncertain. V was trimmed by 5 bases and J by 3 bases, leaving 19 bases between them. CDR3 length: 16 residues. Germline CDR1 is MNHNY and CDR2 is SVGAGI (reference sequence).